This passage covers 3 T cell receptor beta chains from one sample sequenced in a study of patients and donors after allogeneic stem cell transplantation. Each CDR3 protein is one row after TCRdb ran MiXCR on the RT-PCR reads. The sample lists about a million distinct CDR3 sequences, around 17% occurring once. Source material: blood, either unsorted or a sorted T cell fraction (not recorded which). The receptors stem from a human donor who was either an allogeneic HSCT recipient or a stem cell or donor lymphocyte infusion donor (not recorded which). It is not recorded whose cells these are; they may come from a transplant donor.

In this sample, this clonotype turned up a few times. This rearrangement joins TRBV6-1 to TRBJ2-7, with D possibly being TRBD1 (5 bases). Germline V gives CDR1 MNHNS, CDR2 SASEGT. This CDR3 has 13 residues. Trimming took off 6 bases at V and 3 bases at J, with 12 bases between the two ends. CDR3 amino acids: CASSRPQVYEQYF. The CDR3 nucleotides are TGTGCCAGCAGCCGTCCACAGGTCTACGAGCAGTACTTC.

In this sample, this clonotype turned up a few times. This chain joins TRBV20-1 and TRBJ2-1, with D perhaps matching TRBD1 or TRBD2 (7 bases each). Germline CDR1 and CDR2: DFQATT and SNEGSKA (reference sequence). Trimming took off 6 bases at V and 5 bases at J, with 20 bases between the two ends. The CDR3 spans 15 residues. The CDR3: CSARGTTRADNEQFF. For the CDR3, the DNA is TGCAGTGCCAGGGGGACTACTAGGGCCGACAATGAGCAGTTCTTC.

This clonotype was seen a handful of times. This rearrangement joins TRBV5-1 to TRBJ1-2; D is ambiguous. Trimming removed 0 bases at V and 8 bases at J, with 14 bases between. The germline CDR1 and CDR2 sequences are SGHRS and YFSETQ. The CDR3 runs 14 residues. The CDR3 loop is CASSLESPLWGYTF. The DNA for the CDR3 is TGCGCCAGCAGCTTGGAGTCCCCCCTATGGGGCTACACCTTC.